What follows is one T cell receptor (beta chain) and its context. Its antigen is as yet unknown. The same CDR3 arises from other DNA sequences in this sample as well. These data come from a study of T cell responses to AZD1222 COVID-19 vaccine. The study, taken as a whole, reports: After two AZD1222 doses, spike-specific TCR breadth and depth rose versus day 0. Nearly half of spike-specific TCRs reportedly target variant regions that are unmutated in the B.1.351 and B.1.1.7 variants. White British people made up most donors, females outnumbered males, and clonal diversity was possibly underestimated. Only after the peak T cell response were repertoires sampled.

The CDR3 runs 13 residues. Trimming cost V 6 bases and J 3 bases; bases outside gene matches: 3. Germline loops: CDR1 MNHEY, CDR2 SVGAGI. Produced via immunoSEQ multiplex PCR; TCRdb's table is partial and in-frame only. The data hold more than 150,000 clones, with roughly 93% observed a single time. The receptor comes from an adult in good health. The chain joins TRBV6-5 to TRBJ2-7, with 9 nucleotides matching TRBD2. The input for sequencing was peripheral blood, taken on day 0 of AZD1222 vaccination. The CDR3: CASSLAGVYEQYF. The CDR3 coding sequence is TGTGCCAGCAGCTTAGCGGGAGTCTACGAGCAGTACTTC.